This T cell receptor beta chain was captured by sequencing in a study of cytomegalovirus exposure and HLA in healthy donors (dated by TCRdb to 2017 to 2019). Regarding the study in general: An earlier analysis of several hundred of the donors reported approximately 270 Gb of sequence data and 100 million to 140 million unique TCR beta sequences from 150 million to 200 million T cells. Among the roughly 390 genotyped donors, about 83% belonged to the genetic ancestry cluster associated with self-reported Caucasian donors. Donor age, sex, ethnicity and CMV serostatus were compiled alongside the repertoire data. Among a few hundred genotyped donors of the cohort, an average of around 240,000 unique TCR beta nucleotide sequences were sequenced per donor, roughly 20% of them non-productive. To predict cytomegalovirus infection status, the study brought together high-throughput TCR immunosequencing, statistical association of individual TCRs with disease status, and machine learning. The study was designed to test whether signatures of past pathogen exposure could be identified by cataloging public T cell receptors. The number of donors typed differed by locus, with roughly 629-640 for A, B, C, DRB1 and DQB1, approximately 500 for DQA1, 606 for DPA1, and 472 for DPB1. HLA typing covered class I and class II loci at four-digit resolution. In an earlier analysis of about 590 of the donors, high-throughput TCR beta sequencing was used to judge whether each TCR beta V gene segment behaved as functional or pseudogenic. Because of strong linkage in the cohort, roughly five DR-DQ haplotypes were treated as single units for association and clustering. An early release that covered several hundred HLA-typed donors contained approximately 300 gigabases of sequencing data and 70 million to 100 million unique TCR sequences. Genome-wide SNP genotypes for about 55% of the roughly 670 donors were used in a later genetic analysis, which treated that subset as a discovery cohort. The study profiled the T cell repertoires of 666 subjects by immunosequencing and related them to cytomegalovirus serostatus. In addition to the first cohort of approximately 670 subjects, a separate validation cohort of 130 or so different subjects was used. All discovery cohort repertoires had been generated on a single sequencing platform. A later analysis re-examined previously published TCR beta repertoires from 500 to 700 donors and added high-resolution HLA genotyping to investigate patterns of TCR occurrence. Rather than using new phenotypic data, the later analysis identified candidate immune exposures from TCR beta sequences and from how often those sequences occurred across donors. The full study reports these points: In a later analysis, TCR association rates were found to vary across HLA loci, with the most associated TCRs seen for DRB1 alleles and the fewest for HLA-C alleles. Compared with the approximately 670-donor mean, donors in an Asian-associated ancestry cluster had fewer N-insertions in productive TCRs, according to a later genetic analysis. It was suggested by the authors that the approach could potentially be generalized to other disease states and immunological phenotypes. In an earlier analysis of 500 to 650 of the donors, most TCR beta V segments appeared in productive rearrangements about 87% or about 30% of the time, broadly matching IMGT annotations. According to a later analysis, most CMV-associated TCR beta chains appeared to be HLA-restricted, and the HLA associations seemed to be driven largely by CMV exposure. A further reported finding was that TCR beta sequences accurately predicted the HLA-A and HLA-B alleles for most subjects in the first cohort. In this cohort, only TCR beta chains were sequenced, and detectable features were limited by the absence of alpha or paired-chain data. The only immune exposure information available for the cohort was CMV serostatus. In both the original and validation cohorts, the classifier was reported to diagnose cytomegalovirus status with high specificity and sensitivity. Correlated functional status among segregating V segments might be attributable to linkage disequilibrium, but an unknown experimental factor could not be ruled out. Three of the identified cytomegalovirus-associated TCR beta chains were confirmed in vitro to be specific for cytomegalovirus antigens. A later analysis reported that several top co-occurrence clusters appeared linked to parvovirus B19, influenza, CMV and Epstein-Barr virus. A total of 150 to 200 TCR beta chains were listed by the study as associated with cytomegalovirus. Over 15 rarely observed V segments, including chromosome 9 orphons, were excluded from the earlier analysis of several hundred of the donors because counts were too low. Assigning TCR associations to individual alleles was difficult when HLA alleles, especially DR and DQ, strongly co-occurred. Presence/absence analyses assumed roughly uniform sequencing depth across donors, an assumption that may not hold. HLA typing was unavailable for some donors at each locus, so association tests used only the typed subset. V-gene and J-gene trimming of TCR beta chains was associated with a missense DCLRE1C variant in a later genetic analysis, and the association was replicated in an independent cohort. A cluster of highly shared sequence variants was judged likely to represent a technical artifact of the sequencing pipeline. Compared with equally common non-associated chains, HLA-associated TCR beta chains in a later analysis were more clonally expanded and had lower generation probabilities. A later analysis associated 17,000 or so TCR beta sequences with specific HLA alleles at a false discovery rate of 0.05. While some public TCRs were present in many individuals, most TCR sequences turned up only very rarely across donors.

In total, fewer than 750 healthy bone marrow donors made up the cohort. At the time of sampling, all cohort members were nominally healthy, though unrecorded immune exposures were likely present. The donor tested CMV seronegative and was one of the 352 seronegative cohort members. Every donor gave a peripheral blood sample, and the peripheral blood mononuclear cells from that sample were used for TCR beta sequencing. Genomic DNA extraction from the blood cell samples was performed with the Qiagen DNeasy Blood Extraction Kit. Libraries came from the immunoSEQ multiplex PCR assay. For the multiplex PCR, a mixture combining 60 forward primers for TCR Vbeta segments and 13 reverse primers for TCR Jbeta segments was used. The CDR3 region of rearranged TCR beta genes was amplified from genomic DNA by a multiplex PCR assay. On the Illumina HiSeq System, the amplified TCR beta libraries were sequenced as 87-base-pair reads. The paper's data handling went like this. A later analysis tallied some 79 million unique TCR beta chains across the approximately 670 repertoires, and approximately 12 million of those chains were shared by two or more donors. A nearest-neighbor algorithm error-corrected the raw reads and collapsed the reads into unique sequences, merging closely related sequences to remove PCR and sequencing errors. To assign V, D and J gene segments, CDR3 sequences were aligned to IMGT reference sequences. Each retained sequence needed at least a six-nucleotide match to both a V gene segment and a J gene segment. A rearrangement was called productive if the CDR3 had no stop codons and remained in frame with V and J, and every other rearrangement was called non-productive. Following IMGT convention, CDR3 was defined as the stretch from the second conserved V-encoded cysteine up to the conserved J-encoded phenylalanine. Sequences without an unambiguous match to a single V gene segment were excluded from the earlier analysis of about 630 of the donors. In an earlier analysis of some 590 of the donors, a V segment was called functional when productive rearrangements were above 56.7%, and segregating when the standard deviation between donors exceeded 5%. A statistical classification framework was built to diagnose cytomegalovirus status from the catalog of TCR beta chain sequences. V and J gene assignment, in a later analysis, came from comparing TCR nucleotide sequences with IMGT/GENE-DB human TR gene sequences. In a later analysis, CDR3 sequences and most-parsimonious VDJ recombination scenarios were assigned using the TCRdist pipeline. In a later analysis, every TCR beta chain was defined by the combination of its CDR3 amino acid sequence and its V-gene family, and reads without a unique V-gene family were dropped. To address suspected cross-contamination and a sequencing artifact, a later analysis removed a few hundred highly shared, low-generation-probability nucleotide sequences. A later analysis calculated a clonal expansion index for each public chain from normalized within-repertoire ranks of inferred template counts. In a later analysis, generation probabilities were computed with a VDJ recombination model fitted to out-of-frame rearrangements, and the resulting probabilities were checked against IGoR. Hypergeometric tests were used in a later analysis to score TCR-TCR, TCR-HLA and TCR-CMV co-occurrence, with a repertoire-size bias correction applied to the TCR pairs. In a later analysis, false discovery rates were estimated by permuting HLA or CMV assignments 20 times. A later analysis grouped co-occurring TCRs with DBSCAN, adding TCRdist sequence similarity when clustering within HLA-allele-positive subsets. Repertoires with fewer than 30,000 or more than 120,000 public chains, plus five repertoires with anomalous nucleotide sharing, were excluded from co-occurrence clustering. Sourced from immuneACCESS, this table was stored by TCRdb with only in-frame sequences that have V and J called. A share of the clones is absent; for the studies checked, an unresolved V gene accounts for under half, and the remainder has no known explanation. V and J calls and clone size come straight from that table; D and trimming were deduced from the DNA. This sample is represented by roughly 110,000 clones; 65% to 85% of them were singletons. The ten biggest clones cover roughly 2.3% of the sample.

A remark on this clone: Its antigen is unknown. Qualities for individual bases were not recorded, and no much larger clone is one base off.

Sample: PBMCs. The receptor comes from a man between 18 and 29 years old in good health and CMV-seronegative.

The encoded CDR3 is CASSLGRLTYNEQFF. The bases read TGTGCCAGCAGCTTGGGGCGGCTAACCTACAATGAGCAGTTCTTC. The chain uses TRBV5-8 and TRBJ2-1, with no confident D gene call. Trimming takes 0 bases from V and 2 bases from J, and the germline ends sit 9 bases apart. Reading from cysteine to phenylalanine, the CDR3 counts 15 amino acids. The entry retains the CDR3 DNA only, 45 bases that are in frame from base 1. CDR1 is given as SGHTS and CDR2 as YDEGEE, both from the germline V gene.